The entry below gives a single T cell receptor (beta chain) sequence along with its context. Its antigen is still unknown. The CDR3 sequence is 15 residues long. Germline V lookup: CDR1 SGHTA, CDR2 FQGTGA. V gave up 2 bases and J gave up 0 bases, with 9 bases separating them. Profiled with immunoSEQ multiplex PCR; TCRdb holds only in-frame clones, not every one. The repertoire holds some 170,000 clones, with roughly 94% as singletons. This sample was included in a study of T cell responses to AZD1222 COVID-19 vaccine. Overall study results and limits: Mostly white British, mostly female donors; authors suggested clonal diversity may be underestimated.

This TCR was recovered from an adult who received the AZD1222 COVID-19 vaccine. The gene calls are TRBV7-3 and TRBJ2-3; either TRBD1 or TRBD2 may supply D (6 bases each). The specimen was peripheral blood, collected 28 days after the second AZD1222 dose. CDR3: CASSLGGPSTDTQYF. The DNA for the CDR3 is TGTGCCAGCAGCTTAGGGGGGCCGAGCACAGATACGCAGTATTTT.